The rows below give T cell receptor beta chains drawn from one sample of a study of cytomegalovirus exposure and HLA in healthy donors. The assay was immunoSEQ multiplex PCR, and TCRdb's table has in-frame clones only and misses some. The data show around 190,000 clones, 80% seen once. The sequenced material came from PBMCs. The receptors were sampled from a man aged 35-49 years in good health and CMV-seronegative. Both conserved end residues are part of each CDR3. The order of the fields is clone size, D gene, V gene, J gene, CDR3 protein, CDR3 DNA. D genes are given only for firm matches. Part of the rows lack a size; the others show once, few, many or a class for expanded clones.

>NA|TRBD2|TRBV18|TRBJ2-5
CASSPSLAGGIETQYF
TGTGCCAGCTCACCAAGTCTAGCGGGTGGTATAGAGACCCAGTACTTC
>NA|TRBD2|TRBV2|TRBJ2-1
CASSDGRESPDEQFF
TGTGCCAGCAGTGATGGGCGGGAGTCGCCTGATGAGCAGTTCTTC
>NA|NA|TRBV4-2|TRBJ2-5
CASSQVETGPQETQYF
TGTGCCAGCAGCCAAGTGGAGACAGGCCCCCAAGAGACCCAGTACTTC
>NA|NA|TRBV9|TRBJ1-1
CASSVTGMNTEAFF
TGTGCCAGCAGCGTAACAGGGATGAACACTGAAGCTTTCTTT
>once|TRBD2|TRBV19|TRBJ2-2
CASGPPSGGNTGELFF
TGTGCCAGTGGTCCCCCTAGCGGAGGGAACACCGGGGAGCTGTTTTTT
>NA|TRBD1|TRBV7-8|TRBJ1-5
CASSLGTAGGNQPQHF
TGTGCCAGCAGCCTCGGGACAGCCGGGGGCAATCAGCCCCAGCATTTT
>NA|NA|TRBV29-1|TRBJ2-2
CSASGFTGELFF
TGCAGCGCGTCCGGGTTCACCGGGGAGCTGTTTTTT
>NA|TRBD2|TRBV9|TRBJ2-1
CASSRWSGGDYNEQFF
TGTGCCAGCAGTCGATGGAGCGGGGGGGATTACAATGAGCAGTTCTTC
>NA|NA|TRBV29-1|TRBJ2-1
CSVKGQNEQFF
TGCAGCGTTAAAGGACAGAATGAGCAGTTCTTC
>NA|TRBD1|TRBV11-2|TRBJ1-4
CASSMGTGLNEKLFF
TGTGCCAGCAGCATGGGGACAGGACTTAATGAAAAACTGTTTTTT
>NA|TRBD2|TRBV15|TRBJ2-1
CATSMLRTSGGRRGEQFF
TGTGCCACCAGCATGCTAAGGACTAGCGGGGGGAGAAGGGGTGAGCAGTTCTTC
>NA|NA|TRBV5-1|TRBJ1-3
CASSLAGATSGNTIYF
TGCGCCAGCAGCTTGGCAGGTGCCACCTCTGGAAACACCATATATTTT
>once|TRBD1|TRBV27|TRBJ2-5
CASSPWDRFQETQYF
TGTGCCAGCAGTCCTTGGGACAGATTCCAAGAGACCCAGTACTTC
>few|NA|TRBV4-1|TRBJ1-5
CASSRVGGESQPQHF
TGCGCCAGCAGCCGAGTGGGAGGGGAAAGTCAGCCCCAGCATTTT
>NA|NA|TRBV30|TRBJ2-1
CAWSVRGNNEQFF
TGTGCCTGGAGTGTACGGGGTAACAATGAGCAGTTCTTC
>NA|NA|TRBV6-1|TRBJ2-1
CASSARKAGSYNEQFF
TGTGCCAGCAGTGCTCGAAAGGCGGGCTCCTACAATGAGCAGTTCTTC
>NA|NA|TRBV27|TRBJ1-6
CASADISYNSPLHF
TGTGCCAGCGCTGACATCTCCTATAATTCACCCCTCCACTTT